This T cell receptor beta chain was observed in a study of cytomegalovirus exposure and HLA in healthy donors. It was with 60 Vbeta and 13 Jbeta primers that the PCR ran. The data were produced by immunoSEQ multiplex PCR, yet TCRdb's version contains in-frame clones alone and is incomplete. The table has around 200,000 clones, around 85% seen once. The CDR3 sequence is 16 residues long. Trimming took 4 bases from V and 0 from J; bases not matched to a gene: 6. CDR1 is SGHTS and CDR2 is YDEGEE in the germline V gene. This clonotype originated in a woman between 45 and 60 years old in good health and CMV-seronegative. The source material was PBMCs. The chain links TRBV5-8 to TRBJ2-7, with 11 bases identical to TRBD2. CDR3 coding DNA: TGTGCCAGCAGCCGGGGACTAGCGGTAAGCTCCTACGAGCAGTACTTC. This translates into CASSRGLAVSSYEQYF.